These 22 T cell receptor beta chains were all obtained from the same sample, sequenced in a study of vaccination and CD4 T cells after COVID-19. Each CDR3 protein gets one entry after TCRdb re-called the PCR reads with MiXCR. The top ten clones hold more than 1% of a sample with about 24,000 distinct CDR3 sequences, around 53% of them seen once. The sample consisted of CD4+ T cells from blood, taken before SARS-CoV-2 vaccination. Every receptor here comes from a human donor who had recovered from COVID-19.

The chain joins TRBV5-1 to TRBJ1-5; D remains unclear. The CDR3 length is 13 residues. Trimming pared 0 bases from V and 7 bases from J, leaving 8 bases between. CDR1 is SGHRS, CDR2 YFSETQ, per germline. The CDR3 here is CASSLEVEQPQHF. CDR3 bases: TGCGCCAGCAGCTTGGAAGTGGAGCAGCCCCAGCATTTT.

V usage is TRBV14 and J usage is TRBJ1-2; D is unclear. CDR1 is SGHDN and CDR2 is FVKESK in the germline V gene. Trimming cost V 1 base and J 2 bases, with 14 bases left between them. The CDR3 covers 16 residues. This CDR3 reads CASSQAGTLLNYGYTF. The DNA for the CDR3 is TGTGCCAGCAGCCAAGCGGGCACTCTTCTCAACTATGGCTACACCTTC. The variable domain in full, completed from reference TRBV14 and TRBJ1-2, reads EAGVTQFPSHSVIEKGQTVTLRCDPISGHDNLYWYRRVMGKEIKFLLHFVKESKQDESGMPNNRFLAERTGGTYSTLKVQPAELEDSGVYFCASSQAGTLLNYGYTFGSGTRLTVV.

The chain carries TRBV7-3 and TRBJ2-1, with 12 bases fitting TRBD2. The CDR3 sequence is 15 residues long. V gave up 4 bases and J gave up 9 bases; unmatched junction bases: 7. CDR1 and CDR2 from the germline V gene are SGHTA and FQGTGA. DNA for the CDR3: TGTGCCAGCAGCTGGACTAGCGGGATAATTGGTGAGCAGTTCTTC. Translating it yields CASSWTSGIIGEQFF.

This sequence joins TRBV27 and TRBJ2-1; 9 bases map to TRBD2. With V trimmed by 7 bases and J by 2 bases, 3 bases remained unmatched. Per germline, CDR1 MNHEY and CDR2 SMNVEV (reference sequence). CDR3 length equals 14 residues. CDR3 nucleotide sequence: TGTGCCAGCACTAGCGGGGTGGCCTACAATGAGCAGTTCTTC. Protein: CASTSGVAYNEQFF.

The chain carries TRBV20-1 and TRBJ1-2, with 8 bases that match TRBD1. Germline CDR1 reads DFQATT; CDR2 reads SNEGSKA (reference sequence). With V trimmed by 0 bases and J by 3 bases, 3 bases remained unmatched. The CDR3 is made up of 14 amino acids. The CDR3 region has the DNA TGCAGTGCTAGAGACAGGGGGCGCGACTATGGCTACACCTTC. Translation: CSARDRGRDYGYTF.

The chain joins TRBV4-1 to TRBJ1-1; 12 nucleotides agree with TRBD1. CDR3 length: 15 amino acids. Germline V gene lookup returns CDR1 MGHRA and CDR2 YSYEKL. The ends lost 3 bases at V and 5 bases at J; junction bases unmatched: 4. The DNA for the CDR3 is TGCGCCAGCAGCCACGGGGACAGGGGGCGAACTGAAGCTTTCTTT. Translating it yields CASSHGDRGRTEAFF.

This chain joins TRBV4-3 and TRBJ2-5, with a possible D match to TRBD1 (6 bases). Germline-derived CDR1 and CDR2 are LGHNA and YSLEER. Deletions cut 0 bases from V and 5 bases from J, with 13 bases between. This CDR3 is 15 amino acids long. The CDR3 loop reads CASSQDSRGRETQYF. The CDR3, as DNA: TGCGCCAGCAGCCAAGATAGCAGGGGCCGGGAGACCCAGTACTTC.

The CDR3 loop reads CASTPYPSGSDTQYF. CDR3 DNA: TGTGCCAGCACCCCATACCCTAGCGGCTCAGATACGCAGTATTTT. This chain links TRBV12-3 or TRBV12-4 with TRBJ2-3; 7 bases map to TRBD2. CDR3 size: 15 residues. V was clipped by 7 bases and J by 4 bases; unmatched bases: 11.

V usage is TRBV18 and J usage is TRBJ2-3; 8 bases align to TRBD2. The CDR3 is 16 residues long. Trimming removed 5 bases from V and 4 bases from J; junction bases left unmatched: 11. Germline CDR1 KGHSH, CDR2 LQKENI. DNA for the CDR3: TGTGCCAGCTCAGCAACTAGCGGTACTTTCCCAGATACGCAGTATTTT. It yields the protein CASSATSGTFPDTQYF.

The chain links TRBV20-1 to TRBJ2-1; possibly TRBD2 for D (6 bases). Germline V gene lookup returns CDR1 DFQATT and CDR2 SNEGSKA (reference sequence). V shed 6 bases and J shed 6 bases, with 21 bases lying between them. The CDR3 length is 15 residues. The CDR3 sequence is CSAKGVAEGINEQFF. The CDR3 DNA reads as TGCAGTGCCAAAGGGGTAGCGGAGGGCATCAATGAGCAGTTCTTC.

The chain joins TRBV11-2 to TRBJ2-6; D gene ambiguous. The CDR3 extends over 18 amino acids. V was cut by 2 bases and J by 0 bases, with 14 bases left in between. Germline loops: CDR1 SGHAT, CDR2 FQNNGV. The CDR3 reads CASSLLSLRSSGANVLTF. The CDR3, as DNA: TGTGCCAGCAGCTTACTATCCCTACGGAGCTCTGGGGCCAACGTCCTGACTTTC.

This clonotype was seen a handful of times. This sequence joins TRBV2 and TRBJ1-5; D not resolved. The V gene lost 6 bases and the J gene lost 0 bases, with 9 bases spanning the gap. Germline V gene data show CDR1 as SNHLY and CDR2 as FYNNEI. This CDR3 has 14 amino acids. The CDR3, as DNA: TGTGCCAGCAGCCTAGTGAATAGCAATCAGCCCCAGCATTTT. Protein product: CASSLVNSNQPQHF.

This clonotype came up a few times. This chain joins TRBV20-1 and TRBJ1-1; unclear D gene. V was clipped by 2 bases and J by 10 bases, with 17 bases between them. Germline CDR1 DFQATT, CDR2 SNEGSKA (reference sequence). The CDR3 contains 13 residues. CDR3 residues: CSARSVRESGAFF. As DNA, the CDR3 is TGCAGTGCTAGATCCGTACGAGAGTCGGGAGCTTTCTTT.

This chain uses TRBV15 with TRBJ1-6; tentative D call: TRBD1 (6 bases). The V and J ends lost 0 bases and 10 bases respectively, with 13 bases between them. CDR3 length: 15 amino acids. From germline, CDR1 is LNHNV and CDR2 YYDKDF (reference sequence). The CDR3 region is CATSRDPGGRSPLHF. Here the CDR3 DNA reads TGTGCCACCAGCAGAGATCCTGGGGGCCGCTCACCCCTCCACTTT.

The chain couples TRBV7-2 to TRBJ1-3; 8 nucleotides line up with TRBD1. V lost 5 bases, J lost 2 bases, and 11 bases stayed unmatched. Germline CDR1 SGHTA, CDR2 FQGNSA. This CDR3 contains 17 residues. The CDR3 nucleotides are TGTGCCAGCAGCCCAAAACTCCAGACAGGGGCTGGAAACACCATATATTTT. Translating gives CASSPKLQTGAGNTIYF.

The chain recombines TRBV5-1 with TRBJ2-5; D ambiguous. Germline assignment: CDR1 SGHRS and CDR2 YFSETQ. This CDR3 contains 14 residues. V was cut by 9 bases and J by 0 bases, with 15 bases left in between. CDR3 protein: CAITESGYQETQYF. In DNA form, the CDR3 reads TGCGCCATAACAGAGTCTGGGTACCAAGAGACCCAGTACTTC.

The V gene is TRBV27, the J gene TRBJ2-7, with 10 nucleotides matching TRBD2. The germline gives CDR1 MNHEY, CDR2 SMNVEV (reference sequence). CDR3 length: 16 residues. J lost 2 bases, V lost 8 bases, and 12 bases had no gene match. CDR3 loop: CASETDIAGGPYEQYF. For the CDR3, the DNA is TGTGCCAGCGAGACGGACATAGCGGGAGGCCCCTACGAGCAGTACTTC.

The chain combines TRBV28 with TRBJ1-2; D possibly corresponds to TRBD1 (5 bases). The V end was cut by 2 bases, the J end by 7 bases, with 20 bases between. Per the germline V gene, CDR1 is MDHEN and CDR2 is SYDVKM. This CDR3 comprises 16 residues. The CDR3 DNA sequence: TGTGCCAGCAGTTTAGCTATCGGGGGTGTCGGATTTGGCTACACCTTC. It translates to CASSLAIGGVGFGYTF.

The chain carries TRBV15 and TRBJ1-5, with 10 bases identical to TRBD1. V lost 3 bases to trimming and J lost 1 base; unmatched junction nucleotides: 3. The CDR3 loop spans 16 amino acids. CDR1 is LNHNV and CDR2 is YYDKDF in the germline V gene (reference sequence). The CDR3 DNA reads as TGTGCCACCAGCAGGGCGGGACAGGGGAGCAATCAGCCCCAGCATTTT. Protein product: CATSRAGQGSNQPQHF.

The V call is TRBV27, the J call TRBJ2-1, with 12 bases aligning to TRBD2. V trimming: 10 bases; J trimming: 7 bases; junction bases outside the gene matches: 8. Germline values: CDR1 MNHEY, CDR2 SMNVEV (reference sequence). The CDR3 contains 14 residues. The DNA of the CDR3 is TGTGCCACCAGGCAGACTAGCGGGAGAAATGAGCAGTTCTTC. It specifies CATRQTSGRNEQFF.

The V gene is TRBV20-1, the J gene TRBJ2-7, with a possible D match to TRBD2 (6 bases). The V gene lost 6 bases and the J gene lost 2 bases, with 17 bases spanning the gap. This CDR3 has 14 residues. Germline V gene lookup returns CDR1 DFQATT and CDR2 SNEGSKA (reference sequence). The CDR3, as DNA: TGCAGTGCGGAACCCAGTCTAGCGACCTACGAGCAGTACTTC. Encoded protein: CSAEPSLATYEQYF.

CDR3 nucleotide sequence: TGTGCCAGCAGTACAACCGGACTAGCGGGCGAGACCCAGTACTTC. Its translation: CASSTTGLAGETQYF. This chain joins TRBV6-2 or TRBV6-3 and TRBJ2-5; 11 bases are shared with TRBD2. CDR1 and CDR2 from the germline V gene are MNHEY and SVGEGT. V was clipped by 5 bases and J by 5 bases; unmatched bases: 7. The CDR3 totals 15 residues.